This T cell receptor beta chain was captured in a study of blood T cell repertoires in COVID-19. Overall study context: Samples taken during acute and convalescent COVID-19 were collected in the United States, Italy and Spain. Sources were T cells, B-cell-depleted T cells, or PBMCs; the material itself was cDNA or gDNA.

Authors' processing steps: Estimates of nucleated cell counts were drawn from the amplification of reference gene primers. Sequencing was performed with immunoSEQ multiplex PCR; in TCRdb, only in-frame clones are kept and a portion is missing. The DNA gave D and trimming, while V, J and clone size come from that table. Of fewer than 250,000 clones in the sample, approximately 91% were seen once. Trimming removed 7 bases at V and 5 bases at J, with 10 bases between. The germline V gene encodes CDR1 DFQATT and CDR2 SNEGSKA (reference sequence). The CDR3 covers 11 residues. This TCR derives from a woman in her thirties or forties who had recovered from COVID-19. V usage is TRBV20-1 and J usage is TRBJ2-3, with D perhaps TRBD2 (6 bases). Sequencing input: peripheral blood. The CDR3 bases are TGCAGTGAACTAGCAAGAGATACGCAGTATTTT. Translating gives CSELARDTQYF.